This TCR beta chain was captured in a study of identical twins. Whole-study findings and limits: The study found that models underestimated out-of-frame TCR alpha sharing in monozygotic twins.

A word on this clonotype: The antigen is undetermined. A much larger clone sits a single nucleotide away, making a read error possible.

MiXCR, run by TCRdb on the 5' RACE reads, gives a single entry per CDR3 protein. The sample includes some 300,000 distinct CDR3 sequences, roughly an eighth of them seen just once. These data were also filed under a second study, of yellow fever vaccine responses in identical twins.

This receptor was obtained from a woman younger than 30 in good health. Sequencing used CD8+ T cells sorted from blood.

The CDR3: CCARDRQGGYTGELFF. The CDR3 DNA reads TGCTGTGCTAGAGATCGACAGGGAGGTTATACCGGGGAGCTGTTTTTT. The chain employs TRBV20-1 and TRBJ2-2; tentative D call: TRBD1 (7 bases). The CDR3 is 16 amino acids. Germline-derived CDR1 and CDR2 are DFQATT and SNEGSKA (reference sequence).